This TCR beta chain was captured in a study of read filtering for tumor transcriptome and immune sequencing. About the study: Among patients, 17 to 20 were male and some 15 female, aged roughly 45 to 80 (mean about 72).

This CDR3 spans 17 amino acids. The V gene's germline CDR1 is SNHLY and CDR2 FYNNEI. J lost 6 bases, V lost 5 bases, and 14 bases had no gene match. Broader study findings: The sorted CD138-negative fraction was a mixed bone marrow immune population, not purified T cells. Without single-read clonotypes, shared clonotype proportions correlated more between IR-seq and RNA-seq.

Sampling of bone marrow took place during active disease in every patient. The library was built from 400 ng RNA with molecular barcoded adaptors for alpha/delta and beta/gamma chains. TCRdb re-analysed the reads in MiXCR, keeping a single row per CDR3 protein. The sample has nearly 60,000 distinct CDR3 sequences, roughly an eighth seen once. This clonotype was picked up many times. Its specificity is unknown. J is TRBJ1-5 and V is TRBV2; 9 bases line up with TRBD1. The sample comprised a population of CD138-negative cells sorted from bone marrow. The source is a donor aged 40 or over with multiple myeloma. CDR3 sequence: CASSKLTQGARGQPQHF. The CDR3 DNA sequence: TGTGCCAGCAGTAAACTTACACAGGGGGCGCGAGGTCAGCCCCAGCATTTT.